The 13 T cell receptor beta chains in this list originate from one sample, sequenced in a study of blood T cells in healthy people across ages (dated by TCRdb to the mid-2010s). Libraries were constructed by 5' RACE. The data were produced on an Illumina HiSeq 2500. A second PCR of roughly 7 to 11 cycles was performed with a sample-barcoded 5' primer and a J-beta primer mix. TCRdb redid the processing of the public reads, applying fastp at Q25 and MiXCR, and retained in-frame beta chains. Identical CDR3 protein sequences are pooled into one entry, listed with their most common genes and DNA. This sample holds more than 750,000 distinct CDR3 sequences; about 28% were observed only once. Jointly, the top ten make up around 9.6% of the sample. The sample also formed part of further work on T cells of mothers and their children.

Sequenced sample: blood. These receptors were obtained from a woman aged 40 to 50 in good health.

A remark on this clonotype: This may stem from a read error, because a much larger clone lies one nucleotide away. The chain combines TRBV6-2 or TRBV6-3 with TRBJ2-1; TRBD1 might be the D (7 bases). V lost 8 bases and J 8 bases, leaving 19 bases between the germline ends. Per the germline V gene, CDR1 is MNHEY and CDR2 is SVGEGT. The CDR3 is 14 residues long. The CDR3 bases are TGTGCCAGCGTCAGGGGGGCGGCATACGATGAGCAGTTCTTC. This sequence encodes CASVRGAAYDEQFF.

This clonotype was picked up a small number of times. The chain couples TRBV3-1 to TRBJ1-2; no firm D call. Germline V lookup: CDR1 LGHDT, CDR2 YNNKEL (reference sequence). The CDR3 totals 15 residues. V lost 3 bases and J lost 1, with 12 bases in between. The CDR3 loop reads CASSQYSLYNYGYTF. The CDR3, as DNA: TGTGCCAGCAGCCAGTACAGCCTTTATAACTATGGCTACACCTTC.

This clonotype has only a few counts. At one end the junction does not follow the germline gene, possibly because of a read error. This chain joins TRBV24-1 and TRBJ2-5; 8 bases are a match to TRBD1. CDR1 is KGHDR and CDR2 is SFDVKD in the germline V gene. There are 15 residues in the CDR3. The CDR3 here is CAASDKGQEQETQYF. In nucleotides, the CDR3 is TGTGCCGCCAGTGATAAGGGACAGGAGCAAGAGACCCAGTACTTC.

This clonotype occurred many times. The chain employs TRBV12-3 or TRBV12-4 and TRBJ2-1; 10 nucleotides align to TRBD2. This CDR3 region has 15 residues. Germline trimming cut 3 bases from V and 10 bases from J; bases unmatched to any gene: 9. CDR3: CASSLDGAGGREQFF. DNA of the CDR3: TGTGCCAGCAGTTTGGACGGAGCGGGGGGGCGAGAGCAGTTCTTC.

The genes are TRBV5-1 and TRBJ2-1; D is perhaps TRBD2 (7 bases). Between the trimmed V and J ends, which lost 0 bases and 6 bases, there was a span of 13 bases. This CDR3 is 15 amino acids long. The V gene's germline CDR1 is SGHRS and CDR2 YFSETQ. This chain's CDR3 is CASSLGGGGGNEQFF. DNA for the CDR3: TGCGCCAGCAGCTTGGGTGGGGGGGGCGGCAATGAGCAGTTCTTC.

The CDR3 loop is CASSEGLTGELFF. The CDR3 DNA reads as TGTGCCAGCAGTGAGGGGCTTACCGGGGAGCTGTTTTTT. The rearrangement uses TRBV27 and TRBJ2-2; the D call may be TRBD1 or TRBD2 (5 bases each). Germline V CDR1 and CDR2: MNHEY, SMNVEV (reference sequence). V lost 5 bases to trimming and J lost 5 bases, with 9 bases between them. The CDR3 is made up of 13 amino acids.

The V gene is TRBV4-3, the J gene TRBJ2-5, with 8 bases fitting TRBD2. V gave up 0 bases and J gave up 11 bases; unmatched junction bases: 14. Looked up from germline, CDR1 is LGHNA and CDR2 is YSLEER. The CDR3 is made up of 16 amino acids. This CDR3 reads CASSQDREGRGKEQYF. The CDR3 DNA sequence: TGCGCCAGCAGCCAAGATCGGGAGGGTCGGGGTAAAGAGCAGTACTTC.

The gene calls are TRBV5-1 and TRBJ2-7; TRBD1 agrees at 10 bases. CDR3 size: 15 residues. CDR1 SGHRS and CDR2 YFSETQ come from the germline V gene. The V gene end was trimmed by 4 bases and the J gene end by 6 bases; junction bases not matched to a gene: 10. The CDR3: CASSPDGGTGVEQYF. CDR3 DNA: TGCGCCAGCAGCCCGGACGGAGGGACAGGGGTCGAGCAGTACTTC.

There are a few counts of this clonotype. The chain links TRBV2 to TRBJ2-7, with 8 nucleotides matching TRBD1. Germline loops: CDR1 SNHLY, CDR2 FYNNEI. This CDR3 region has 14 residues. V was pared by 7 bases and J by 5 bases, with 10 bases of the junction left unmatched. CDR3 in amino acids: CASKSTGEHDEQYF. CDR3 sequence (DNA): TGTGCCAGCAAGTCGACAGGGGAGCACGACGAGCAGTACTTC.

This clonotype was seen a handful of times. This sequence joins TRBV14 and TRBJ2-5; D may be TRBD1 (6 bases). Germline assignment: CDR1 SGHDN and CDR2 FVKESK. V lost 1 base and J 1 base, leaving 13 bases between the germline ends. The CDR3 covers 16 residues. The CDR3 loop reads CASSQGGAGAQETQYF. CDR3 in DNA: TGTGCCAGCAGCCAAGGGGGCGCAGGGGCCCAAGAGACCCAGTACTTC. The complete variable domain, with remaining parts taken from reference TRBV14 and TRBJ2-5, reads EAGVTQFPSHSVIEKGQTVTLRCDPISGHDNLYWYRRVMGKEIKFLLHFVKESKQDESGMPNNRFLAERTGGTYSTLKVQPAELEDSGVYFCASSQGGAGAQETQYFGPGTRLLVL.

This chain joins TRBV7-2 and TRBJ2-3, with TRBD2 matching 9 bases. Looked up from germline, CDR1 is SGHTA and CDR2 is FQGNSA. Trimming cost V 5 bases and J 1 base; bases outside gene matches: 10. The CDR3 is made up of 17 amino acids. The DNA of the CDR3 is TGTACCAGCAGCGAAGTCGGCGGGGGGGCAGGCACAGATACGCAGTATTTT. Translated, it gives CTSSEVGGGAGTDTQYF.

As regards this clonotype: The junction does not match germline at one end; this may be a read error. The chain joins TRBV20-1 to TRBJ2-1; 8 bases agree with TRBD1. The germline CDR1 and CDR2 sequences are DFQATT and SNEGSKA (reference sequence). This CDR3 is 14 amino acids long. In DNA form, the CDR3 reads TGCAGTACTAGAAACAGGGGGTTCGACAATGAGCAGTTCTTC. The encoded protein is CSTRNRGFDNEQFF.

The chain uses TRBV7-2 and TRBJ1-1; D gene unclear. Per germline, CDR1 SGHTA and CDR2 FQGNSA. The CDR3 consists of 13 residues. V lost 4 bases and J 3 bases, leaving 9 bases between the germline ends. The CDR3 region has the DNA TGTGCCAGCAGCTCCCCGGGATACACTGAAGCTTTCTTT. Its translation is CASSSPGYTEAFF.